This T cell receptor beta chain was captured in a study of cytomegalovirus exposure and HLA in healthy donors. The donors were members of the validation cohort, which comprised more than 90 subjects and was separate from the first cohort of fewer than 700 subjects. Study outcomes and limitations: The classifier was said to identify cytomegalovirus status with high specificity and sensitivity. It was confirmed in vitro that three of the CMV-associated chains were specific for CMV antigens. TCR clusters originating in the first cohort tended to co-occur in the roughly 130 validation repertoires, according to a later analysis.

As concerns this clone: The antigen remains unidentified.

Measured with immunoSEQ multiplex PCR; TCRdb has only the in-frame clones, and not every one. The sample lists around 300,000 clones, around 90% occurring once. V lost 5 bases, J lost 5 bases, and 11 bases stayed unmatched. The CDR3 is 17 amino acids. Germline V gene lookup returns CDR1 SGHTA and CDR2 FQGTGA. This clonotype was sampled from a woman younger than 45 in good health and CMV-seropositive. Sequencing used PBMCs. This chain connects TRBV7-3 to TRBJ2-1; TRBD2 agrees at 11 bases. CDR3 in DNA: TGTGCCAGCAGCCCCGTAGCGGGAGGGCTGTTCGACAATGAGCAGTTCTTC. It codes for CASSPVAGGLFDNEQFF.